This is a list of T cell receptor beta chains from one sample in a study of shared clonotypes between healthy human individuals. Using immunoSEQ multiplex PCR, the repertoire was profiled, and TCRdb retains in-frame clones only, with some absent. The sample holds 2 million to 2.5 million clones, around 90% seen once. Sequencing was done on a sample of naive CD4+ T cells from PBMCs. Every receptor here comes from a man younger than 35 in good health. Some clones in this sample may be carry-over from other donors' samples. CDR3s include the opening cysteine and the closing phenylalanine or tryptophan. The order of the fields is J gene, clone size, V gene, CDR3 length, D gene, CDR3 DNA, CDR3 protein. A D gene is named only where the DNA matches it firmly. Not every row has a clone size; where given, it reads once, few, many or a size class.

j_call: TRBJ2-7
clone_size: -
v_call: TRBV4-1
cdr3_length: 14
d_call: -
cdr3_nt: TGCGCCAGCAGCCAAGTTGTTCGGGACTACGAGCAGTACTTC
cdr3_aa: CASSQVVRDYEQYF

j_call: TRBJ1-5
clone_size: -
v_call: TRBV10-1
cdr3_length: 14
d_call: -
cdr3_nt: TGCGCCAGCAGTGGGTTCAGCCTCAATCAGCCCCAGCATTTT
cdr3_aa: CASSGFSLNQPQHF

j_call: TRBJ2-6
clone_size: -
v_call: TRBV7-2
cdr3_length: 15
d_call: -
cdr3_nt: TGTGCCAGCAGCCAGGCGGTCTCTGGGGCCAACGTCCTGACTTTC
cdr3_aa: CASSQAVSGANVLTF

j_call: TRBJ1-1
clone_size: -
v_call: TRBV6-5
cdr3_length: 15
d_call: -
cdr3_nt: TGTGCCAGCAGTTACTTCGGCAGGGTGGGCACTGAAGCTTTCTTT
cdr3_aa: CASSYFGRVGTEAFF

j_call: TRBJ2-7
clone_size: -
v_call: TRBV5-6
cdr3_length: 17
d_call: -
cdr3_nt: TGTGCCAGCAGCCCGGGAGGGGGCAGCCGAACTTCCTACGAGCAGTACTTC
cdr3_aa: CASSPGGGSRTSYEQYF

j_call: TRBJ1-5
clone_size: once
v_call: TRBV7-4
cdr3_length: 16
d_call: TRBD1
cdr3_nt: TGTGCCAGCAGCTTTTGGGACAGCAATAGCAATCAGCCCCAGCATTTT
cdr3_aa: CASSFWDSNSNQPQHF

j_call: TRBJ1-2
clone_size: -
v_call: TRBV5-1
cdr3_length: 15
d_call: TRBD1
cdr3_nt: TGCGCCAGCAGCTTGGGACAGGGGGCCTTCTATGGCTACACCTTC
cdr3_aa: CASSLGQGAFYGYTF

j_call: TRBJ2-5
clone_size: -
v_call: TRBV30
cdr3_length: 12
d_call: -
cdr3_nt: TGTGCCTGGACCCCCGGGGGAGAGACCCAGTACTTC
cdr3_aa: CAWTPGGETQYF

j_call: TRBJ2-1
clone_size: -
v_call: TRBV28
cdr3_length: 15
d_call: -
cdr3_nt: TGTGCCAGCAGTTTCCTCGGATCCCGGGCCAATGAGCAGTTCTTC
cdr3_aa: CASSFLGSRANEQFF

j_call: TRBJ2-7
clone_size: -
v_call: TRBV13
cdr3_length: 13
d_call: TRBD1
cdr3_nt: TGTGCCAGCAGCTTACAGGGGGCGGGAGAGCAGTACTTC
cdr3_aa: CASSLQGAGEQYF

j_call: TRBJ1-5
clone_size: -
v_call: TRBV12-1
cdr3_length: 19
d_call: -
cdr3_nt: TGTGCCAGCAGCGGAAACAGGAGCCTCCCTCCTTATAGCAATCAGCCCCAGCATTTT
cdr3_aa: CASSGNRSLPPYSNQPQHF

j_call: TRBJ2-6
clone_size: -
v_call: TRBV19
cdr3_length: 15
d_call: -
cdr3_nt: TGTGCCAGTAGTGTCGGGGGATTTGGGGCCAACGTCCTGACTTTC
cdr3_aa: CASSVGGFGANVLTF